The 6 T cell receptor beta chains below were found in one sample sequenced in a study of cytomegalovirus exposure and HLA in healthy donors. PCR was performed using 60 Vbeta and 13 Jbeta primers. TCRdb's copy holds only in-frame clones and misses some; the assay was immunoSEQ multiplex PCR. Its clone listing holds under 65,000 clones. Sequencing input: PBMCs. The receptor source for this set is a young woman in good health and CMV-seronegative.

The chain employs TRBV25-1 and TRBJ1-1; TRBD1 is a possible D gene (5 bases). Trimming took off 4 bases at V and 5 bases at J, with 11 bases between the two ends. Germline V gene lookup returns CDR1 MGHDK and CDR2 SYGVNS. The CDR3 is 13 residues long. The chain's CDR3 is CASSVTGGTEAFF. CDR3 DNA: TGTGCCAGCAGTGTCACTGGGGGGACTGAAGCTTTCTTT.

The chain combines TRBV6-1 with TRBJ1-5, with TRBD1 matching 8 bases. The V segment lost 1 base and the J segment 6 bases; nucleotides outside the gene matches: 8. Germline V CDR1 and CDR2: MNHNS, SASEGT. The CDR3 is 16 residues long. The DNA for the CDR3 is TGTGCCAGCAGTGAAGGCCCAGGGGGCGCGGGTCAGCCCCAGCATTTT. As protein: CASSEGPGGAGQPQHF.

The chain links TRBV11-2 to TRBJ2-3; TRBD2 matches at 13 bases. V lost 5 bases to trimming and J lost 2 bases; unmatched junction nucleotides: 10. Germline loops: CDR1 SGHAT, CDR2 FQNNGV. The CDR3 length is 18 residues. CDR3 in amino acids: CASSHYPGLAGYTDTQYF. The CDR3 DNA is TGTGCCAGCAGCCACTACCCGGGACTAGCGGGATACACAGATACGCAGTATTTT.

CDR3 in amino acids: CASSPLKTSGYNEQFF. The CDR3 region has the DNA TGTGCCAGCTCACCACTGAAGACTAGCGGATACAATGAGCAGTTCTTC. The rearrangement joins TRBV18 to TRBJ2-1; 9 bases map to TRBD2. This CDR3 has 16 amino acids. Germline values: CDR1 KGHSH, CDR2 LQKENI. With 1 base clipped from V and 4 bases from J, the junction kept 5 bases outside the gene matches. Filled out from reference TRBV18 and TRBJ2-1, the complete variable domain reads NAGVMQNPRHLVRRRGQEARLRCSPMKGHSHVYWYRQLPEEGLKFMVYLQKENIIDESGMPKERFSAEFPKEGPSILRIQQVVRGDSAAYFCASSPLKTSGYNEQFFGPGTRLTVL.

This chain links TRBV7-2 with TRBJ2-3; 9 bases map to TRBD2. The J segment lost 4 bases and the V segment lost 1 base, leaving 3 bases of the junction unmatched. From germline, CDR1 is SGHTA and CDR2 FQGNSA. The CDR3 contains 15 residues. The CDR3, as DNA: TGTGCCAGCAGCTTAGTTAGCGGGGGTTCAGATACGCAGTATTTT. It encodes CASSLVSGGSDTQYF. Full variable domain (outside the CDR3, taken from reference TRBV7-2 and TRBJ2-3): GAGVSQSPSNKVTEKGKDVELRCDPISGHTALYWYRQSLGQGLEFLIYFQGNSAPDKSGLPSDRFSAERTGGSVSTLTIQRTQQEDSAVYLCASSLVSGGSDTQYFGPGTRLTVL.

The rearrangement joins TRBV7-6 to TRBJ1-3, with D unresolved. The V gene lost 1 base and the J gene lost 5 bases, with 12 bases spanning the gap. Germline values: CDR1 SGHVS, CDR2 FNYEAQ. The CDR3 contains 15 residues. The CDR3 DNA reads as TGTGCCAGCAGCTTAGGGGCGTCTCAAAGAAACACCATATATTTT. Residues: CASSLGASQRNTIYF.